The rows below give T cell receptor beta chains drawn from one sample of a study of cytomegalovirus exposure and HLA in healthy donors. Repertoires were generated with immunoSEQ multiplex PCR, while TCRdb's copy carries only in-frame clones and drops some. This sample yields 100,000 to 150,000 clones, of which roughly 90% are seen a single time; 1.5% to 2% belongs to the top ten. The sample taken for sequencing was PBMCs. The source is a woman aged 18 to 35 in good health and CMV-seronegative. Each CDR3 is given with its conserved first and last residue. A D gene is named only where the DNA matches it firmly. Clone size is given for some rows only: seen once, a few or many times, or a class if the clone is expanded.

D: -; V: TRBV2; J: TRBJ2-5; size: -; DNA: TGTGCCAGGGGGGGGGCAGAGCAAGAGACCCAGTACTTC; CDR3: CARGGAEQETQYF
D: -; V: TRBV19; J: TRBJ2-3; size: few; DNA: TGTGCCAGTAGTCCGCGGCGACAGAGCACAGATACGCAGTATTTT; CDR3: CASSPRRQSTDTQYF
D: TRBD1; V: TRBV7-9; J: TRBJ2-6; size: -; DNA: TGTGCCAGCAGCCGGGTAGGGGGCCCCGGGGCCAACGTCCTGACTTTC; CDR3: CASSRVGGPGANVLTF
D: TRBD1; V: TRBV2; J: TRBJ1-2; size: few; DNA: TGTGCCAGCAGTTTGACAGGGGGTGCGGGGTATGGCTACACCTTC; CDR3: CASSLTGGAGYGYTF
D: TRBD2; V: TRBV30; J: TRBJ2-5; size: -; DNA: TGTGCCTGGAGTCTCTGGAGAGCGGGGGTTGAGGAGACCCAGTACTTC; CDR3: CAWSLWRAGVEETQYF
D: -; V: TRBV25-1; J: TRBJ2-7; size: -; DNA: TGTGCCAGCACCTCCGCGAACCACGAGCAGTACTTC; CDR3: CASTSANHEQYF
D: -; V: TRBV6-5; J: TRBJ2-7; size: -; DNA: TGTGCCAGCGCGAGAGGGAGAAGTTCCTACGAGCAGTACTTC; CDR3: CASARGRSSYEQYF
D: TRBD1; V: TRBV2; J: TRBJ1-4; size: -; DNA: TGTGCCAGCAGTGAATTGACAGGGGGTTTTTTCATCCCACCCGAAAAACTGTTTTTT; CDR3: CASSELTGGFFIPPEKLFF
D: TRBD2; V: TRBV5-1; J: TRBJ2-7; size: -; DNA: TGCGCCAGCAGCTTGGATGGTCGCGGGAGGGCTGACGAGCAGTACTTC; CDR3: CASSLDGRGRADEQYF
D: TRBD2; V: TRBV7-8; J: TRBJ2-1; size: medium-sized; DNA: TGTGCCAGCAGACCTAGCGGGGCCTACAATGAGCAGTTCTTC; CDR3: CASRPSGAYNEQFF
D: TRBD1; V: TRBV4-1; J: TRBJ2-3; size: few; DNA: TGCGCCAGCAGCCAACCTGGGACAGGTTCAGATACGCAGTATTTT; CDR3: CASSQPGTGSDTQYF
D: -; V: TRBV5-1; J: TRBJ2-3; size: -; DNA: TGCGCCAGCAGCTGGGGCGGAGCTAGCACAGATACGCAGTATTTT; CDR3: CASSWGGASTDTQYF
D: -; V: TRBV27; J: TRBJ1-2; size: -; DNA: TGTGCCAGCAGTAGACAGGCTAACTATGGCTACACCTTC; CDR3: CASSRQANYGYTF
D: -; V: TRBV11-2; J: TRBJ2-7; size: -; DNA: TGTGCCAGCAGCTTAGAGCATACAGTGCTCTCCTACGAGCAGTACTTC; CDR3: CASSLEHTVLSYEQYF
D: -; V: TRBV10-3; J: TRBJ1-1; size: -; DNA: TGTGCCATCAGTGGCCCTAAAGGGGTTAACACTGAAGCTTTCTTT; CDR3: CAISGPKGVNTEAFF
D: -; V: TRBV10-3; J: TRBJ2-1; size: few; DNA: TGTGCCACCGCAGGGGGGAATGAGCAGTTCTTC; CDR3: CATAGGNEQFF
D: -; V: TRBV4-3; J: TRBJ2-5; size: -; DNA: TGCGCCAGCAGCCCCGACGGGCAGGGGGGAGAGACCCAGTACTTC; CDR3: CASSPDGQGGETQYF
D: TRBD2; V: TRBV28; J: TRBJ2-7; size: -; DNA: TGTGCCAGCAATCCGGGACTAGCGGAGACCTACGAGCAGTACTTC; CDR3: CASNPGLAETYEQYF
D: -; V: TRBV9; J: TRBJ2-1; size: -; DNA: TGTGCCAGCAGCTTGGGGGGGGCCTCCTACAATGAGCAGTTCTTC; CDR3: CASSLGGASYNEQFF
D: TRBD1; V: TRBV7-9; J: TRBJ2-3; size: -; DNA: TGTGCCAGCAGCGAACGACAGGGTATACGGGCGCAGTATTTT; CDR3: CASSERQGIRAQYF
D: TRBD2; V: TRBV7-9; J: TRBJ2-1; size: once; DNA: TGTGCCAGCAGCCCACCGGGGCTAGCGGGTTTCAATGAGCAGTTCTTC; CDR3: CASSPPGLAGFNEQFF
D: -; V: TRBV5-1; J: TRBJ1-6; size: -; DNA: TGCGCCAGCCAACCGGACTCGGGGTCACCCCTCCACTTT; CDR3: CASQPDSGSPLHF
D: TRBD1; V: TRBV28; J: TRBJ1-5; size: -; DNA: TGTGCCAGCAGGAACAGGGGGTCGGTCAATCAGCCCCAGCATTTT; CDR3: CASRNRGSVNQPQHF
D: TRBD2; V: TRBV28; J: TRBJ2-7; size: -; DNA: TGTGCCAGCAGTTCCCAACCAGCGGGAGCGTACGAGCAGTACTTC; CDR3: CASSSQPAGAYEQYF
D: -; V: TRBV2; J: TRBJ2-1; size: -; DNA: TGTGCCAGCAGTGAGCGGGTGCACAATGAGCAGTTCTTC; CDR3: CASSERVHNEQFF
D: TRBD2; V: TRBV2; J: TRBJ2-7; size: -; DNA: TGTGCCAGCAGTGTTGGATCGGGGCGGGGGGCGAGCGAGCAGTACTTC; CDR3: CASSVGSGRGASEQYF
D: TRBD1; V: TRBV11-1; J: TRBJ1-1; size: -; DNA: TGTGCCAGCAGCCCGCGGACAGGGGGCTCAGGTGAAGCTTTCTTT; CDR3: CASSPRTGGSGEAFF
D: -; V: TRBV11-1; J: TRBJ2-1; size: -; DNA: TGTGCCAGCAGCGACCCAACTAGCTTCCCCTACAATGAGCAGTTCTTC; CDR3: CASSDPTSFPYNEQFF
D: -; V: TRBV5-8; J: TRBJ2-1; size: -; DNA: TGTGCCAGCAGCTTGAGGAGACACAATGAGCAGTTCTTC; CDR3: CASSLRRHNEQFF
D: TRBD2; V: TRBV4-2; J: TRBJ2-3; size: -; DNA: TGTGCCAGCAGCCAACGTAGCGGGGGGGCAGCAGATACGCAGTATTTT; CDR3: CASSQRSGGAADTQYF
D: -; V: TRBV30; J: TRBJ1-2; size: -; DNA: TGTGCCTGGAGTGTACTAGCGGGGGCGGGCTATGGCTACACCTTC; CDR3: CAWSVLAGAGYGYTF
D: TRBD1; V: TRBV5-4; J: TRBJ2-2; size: once; DNA: TGTGCCAGCAGCCGATGGGACAGCCCCACCGGGGAGCTGTTTTTT; CDR3: CASSRWDSPTGELFF
D: TRBD2; V: TRBV19; J: TRBJ2-1; size: -; DNA: TGTGCCAGTTCTCCCGGGAGGGGGTCCTACAATGAGCAGTTCTTC; CDR3: CASSPGRGSYNEQFF
D: TRBD2; V: TRBV27; J: TRBJ2-1; size: -; DNA: TGTGCCAGCAGCCCCCGACTAGCGGGAGATGAGCAGTTCTTC; CDR3: CASSPRLAGDEQFF
D: TRBD2; V: TRBV7-7; J: TRBJ2-1; size: -; DNA: TGTGCTAGCAGCCCAAGGACTAGCGGGAGTTTTATCGATGAGCAGTTCTTC; CDR3: CASSPRTSGSFIDEQFF
D: -; V: TRBV11-1; J: TRBJ2-2; size: -; DNA: TGTGCCAGCAGCACGGCCGGGAACCCGAACACCGGGGAGCTGTTTTTT; CDR3: CASSTAGNPNTGELFF
D: TRBD1; V: TRBV19; J: TRBJ2-3; size: few; DNA: TGTGCCAGTAAGGGACAGGGTGCCCGTTTAACAGATACGCAGTATTTT; CDR3: CASKGQGARLTDTQYF
D: TRBD1; V: TRBV30; J: TRBJ2-1; size: -; DNA: TGTGCCTGGACCCCGGGACAGGTCCCCGATGAGCAGTTCTTC; CDR3: CAWTPGQVPDEQFF
D: TRBD2; V: TRBV5-1; J: TRBJ2-3; size: -; DNA: TGCGCCAGCAGCCGGGCTAGCGGGGGCACAGATACGCAGTATTTT; CDR3: CASSRASGGTDTQYF
D: TRBD1; V: TRBV19; J: TRBJ2-7; size: once; DNA: TGTGCCAGTAGTATGGACAGGGGTCGGACCTACGAGCAGTACTTC; CDR3: CASSMDRGRTYEQYF
D: TRBD1; V: TRBV9; J: TRBJ2-7; size: -; DNA: TGTGCCAGCAGCCCCCGGGACAGTTCCTACGAGCAGTACTTC; CDR3: CASSPRDSSYEQYF